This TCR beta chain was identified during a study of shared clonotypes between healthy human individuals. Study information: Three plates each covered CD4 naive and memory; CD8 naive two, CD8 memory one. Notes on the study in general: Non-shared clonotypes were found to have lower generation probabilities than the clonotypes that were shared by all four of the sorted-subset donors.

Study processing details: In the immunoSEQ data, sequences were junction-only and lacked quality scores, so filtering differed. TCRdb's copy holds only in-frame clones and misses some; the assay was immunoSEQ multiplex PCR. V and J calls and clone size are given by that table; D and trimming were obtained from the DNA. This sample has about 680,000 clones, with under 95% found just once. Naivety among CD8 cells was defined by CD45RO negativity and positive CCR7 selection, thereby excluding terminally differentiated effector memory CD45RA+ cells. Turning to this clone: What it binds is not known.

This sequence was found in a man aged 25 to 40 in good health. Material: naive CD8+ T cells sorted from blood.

The CDR3 loop reads CAISDPPSGVYEQYF. The CDR3 coding sequence is TGTGCCATCAGTGATCCCCCTAGCGGGGTCTACGAGCAGTACTTC. The rearrangement links TRBV10-3 to TRBJ2-7, with 9 bases fitting TRBD2. Losses at the gene ends were 3 bases for V and 3 bases for J; bases not matched to a gene: 6. Germline V gene data show CDR1 as ENHRY and CDR2 as SYGVKD. The CDR3 is 15 residues long.